This T cell receptor (beta chain) was recorded in a study of blood T cell repertoires in COVID-19. Whole-study context: T cells, B-cell-depleted T cells, or PBMCs provided the cDNA or gDNA that served as material.

V was shortened by 6 bases and J by 2 bases, with 11 bases between the two germline ends. The CDR3 extends over 13 amino acids. Which cohort a participant joined came from the clinical history participants gave. As handled by the study authors: Amplification with reference gene primers provided the estimates of nucleated cell counts. The protocol was immunoSEQ multiplex PCR, while the TCRdb copy is restricted to in-frame clones and leaves out a portion. Clone size and the V and J calls come from that table; the DNA yielded D and trimming. The sample carries about 410,000 clones, about nine tenths recorded once.

The receptor comes from a woman aged 25-40 years who had recovered from COVID-19. The genes are TRBV12-3 or TRBV12-4 and TRBJ2-7, with D perhaps matching TRBD1 (6 bases). The source material was PBMCs or T cells enriched from blood (not recorded which). The CDR3 region is CASSTTGTYEQYF. In DNA, the CDR3 is TGTGCCAGCAGCACGACAGGCACCTACGAGCAGTACTTC.